The 22 T cell receptor beta chains in this list originate from one sample, sequenced in a study of cytomegalovirus exposure and HLA in healthy donors. This PCR relied on a set of 60 Vbeta primers and 13 Jbeta primers. Data came from immunoSEQ multiplex PCR; TCRdb stores just in-frame clones and leaves some out. This table has roughly 110,000 clones, 60% to 80% appearing once. Sequencing was done on a sample of PBMCs. The receptors were gathered from a woman aged 30 to 39 in good health and CMV-seropositive.

The chain is built from TRBV7-3 and TRBJ2-1; 11 bases are a match to TRBD2. The CDR3 consists of 17 residues. CDR1 and CDR2 (germline): SGHTA, FQGTGA. Trimming removed 2 bases from V and 3 bases from J; junction bases left unmatched: 6. The CDR3 loop reads CASSLFALAGGYNEQFF. The CDR3 DNA reads as TGTGCCAGCAGCTTATTCGCCCTAGCGGGAGGCTACAATGAGCAGTTCTTC. The full variable domain, rest sourced from reference TRBV7-3 and TRBJ2-1, is GAGVSQTPSNKVTEKGKYVELRCDPISGHTALYWYRQSLGQGPEFLIYFQGTGAADDSGLPNDRFFAVRPEGSVSTLKIQRTERGDSAVYLCASSLFALAGGYNEQFFGPGTRLTVL.

The rearrangement links TRBV2 to TRBJ2-2; weak D call: TRBD1 (5 bases). Germline-derived CDR1 and CDR2 are SNHLY and FYNNEI. The CDR3 extends over 14 amino acids. V lost 1 base, J lost 6 bases, and 9 bases lay in between. CDR3 loop: CASSEGRGAGELFF. The CDR3 DNA sequence: TGTGCCAGCAGTGAAGGAAGGGGTGCCGGGGAGCTGTTTTTT.

The gene calls are TRBV27 and TRBJ2-2; maybe TRBD2 (5 bases). This CDR3 is built from 15 residues. Trimming removed 3 bases from V and 0 bases from J, with 8 bases in between. Germline V CDR1 and CDR2: MNHEY, SMNVEV (reference sequence). DNA for the CDR3: TGTGCCAGCAGTTTGTTACTAGCGAACACCGGGGAGCTGTTTTTT. This codes for CASSLLLANTGELFF.

In its sample, this clone was seen once. The CDR3 region has the DNA TGTGCCAGCACCCCTACTAGCGGGGTACAAGAGACCCAGTACTTC. Protein: CASTPTSGVQETQYF. The rearrangement joins TRBV6-5 to TRBJ2-5; TRBD2 aligns across 10 bases. CDR3 length: 15 residues. The V and J ends lost 7 bases and 2 bases, in that order; junction bases with no gene match: 7. Germline assignment: CDR1 MNHEY and CDR2 SVGAGI.

This sequence joins TRBV7-9 and TRBJ1-1, with 7 bases matching TRBD1. V lost 5 bases and J lost 0; bases outside the gene matches: 12. This CDR3 spans 17 amino acids. From germline, CDR1 is SEHNR and CDR2 FQNEAQ (reference sequence). This chain's CDR3 is CASSSPPGTAMNTEAFF. In nucleotides, the CDR3 is TGTGCCAGCAGCAGTCCGCCCGGGACAGCCATGAACACTGAAGCTTTCTTT.

The chain has TRBV7-3 and TRBJ2-2; 8 positions match TRBD2. Per the germline V gene, CDR1 is SGHTA and CDR2 is FQGTGA. CDR3 length: 15 amino acids. V was pared by 4 bases and J by 5 bases, with 6 bases of the junction left unmatched. CDR3 sequence reads: CASSSSGRETGELFF. The CDR3 DNA reads TGTGCCAGCAGCTCCAGCGGGAGAGAGACCGGGGAGCTGTTTTTT.

The rearrangement links TRBV9 to TRBJ1-2, with D possibly TRBD1 on 5 matching bases. V shed 3 bases and J shed 11 bases, with 17 bases lying between them. The CDR3 spans 13 residues. Germline loops: CDR1 SGDLS, CDR2 YYNGEE. The CDR3 sequence: CASSDLWGGRYTF. In DNA, the CDR3 is TGTGCCAGCAGCGACCTCTGGGGCGGCAGGTACACCTTC. Filled out from reference TRBV9 and TRBJ1-2, the complete variable domain reads DSGVTQTPKHLITATGQRVTLRCSPRSGDLSVYWYQQSLDQGLQFLIQYYNGEERAKGNILERFSAQQFPDLHSELNLSSLELGDSALYFCASSDLWGGRYTFGSGTRLTVV.

The rearrangement uses TRBV4-1 and TRBJ1-2; D may be TRBD1 (5 bases). V gave up 1 base and J gave up 2 bases, with 5 bases separating them. From germline, CDR1 is MGHRA and CDR2 YSYEKL. The CDR3 spans 13 residues. The CDR3 DNA sequence: TGCGCCAGCAGCCAAGGACAGAACTATGGCTACACCTTC. The encoded protein is CASSQGQNYGYTF.

The chain combines TRBV14 with TRBJ2-7; 12 bases line up with TRBD2. Germline loops: CDR1 SGHDN, CDR2 FVKESK. This CDR3 region has 16 residues. The V gene end was trimmed by 4 bases and the J gene end by 2 bases; junction bases not matched to a gene: 6. CDR3 loop: CASSPLSSGGAYEQYF. CDR3 DNA sequence: TGTGCCAGCAGCCCTCTCTCTAGCGGGGGGGCCTACGAGCAGTACTTC.

The V and J genes are TRBV6-6 and TRBJ1-2; D possibly corresponds to TRBD1 (6 bases). V lost 7 bases to trimming and J lost 4 bases, with 16 bases between them. The germline V gene has CDR1 MNHNY and CDR2 SVGAGI (reference sequence). The CDR3 runs to 14 residues. The CDR3 sequence is CASNQGQGPYGYTF. Here the CDR3 DNA reads TGTGCCAGCAACCAAGGGCAGGGGCCCTATGGCTACACCTTC.

The chain has TRBV27 and TRBJ1-2, with D perhaps TRBD1 (5 bases). Germline V gives CDR1 MNHEY, CDR2 SMNVEV (reference sequence). This CDR3 comprises 14 residues. With 5 bases removed from V and 5 bases from J, the gap between germline ends came to 15 bases. CDR3 coding DNA: TGTGCCAGCAGTCCGACAGAGTATAGGTATGGCTACACCTTC. This translates into CASSPTEYRYGYTF.

This chain connects TRBV29-1 to TRBJ1-1; weak D call: TRBD1 (5 bases). The germline gives CDR1 SQVTM, CDR2 ANQGSEA. The ends were cut back, 7 bases at V and 6 bases at J, with 18 bases in the middle. The CDR3 covers 13 residues. The CDR3 spells CSALGLAGAEAFF. The CDR3, as DNA: TGCAGCGCCCTGGGCCTGGCGGGGGCTGAAGCTTTCTTT.

V usage is TRBV6-1 and J usage is TRBJ2-4; possible D gene TRBD2, 5 bases. Germline values: CDR1 MNHNS, CDR2 SASEGT. The germline V and J ends were trimmed by 2 bases and 10 bases, with 12 bases remaining between them. The CDR3 has 13 residues. The CDR3 loop reads CASSETDFSIQYF. DNA of the CDR3: TGTGCCAGCAGTGAAACGGACTTTTCTATTCAGTACTTC.

This chain joins TRBV6-5 and TRBJ1-1; D uncertain. Trimming took 7 bases from V and 11 from J, leaving 17 bases between them. Looked up from germline, CDR1 is MNHEY and CDR2 is SVGAGI. The CDR3 runs to 12 residues. CDR3 in DNA: TGTGCCAGCAACACCCGCCGGGTGAGGGCTTTCTTT. The encoded protein is CASNTRRVRAFF.

This chain uses TRBV18 with TRBJ1-5; a weak D match, TRBD1 (6 bases). The CDR3 is 15 amino acids. Trimming left V 6 bases short and J 1 base short, with 13 bases between. Per the germline V gene, CDR1 is KGHSH and CDR2 is LQKENI. The chain's CDR3 is CASSWLRGSNQPQHF. CDR3 in DNA: TGTGCCAGCTCCTGGCTGAGGGGGAGCAATCAGCCCCAGCATTTT.

This chain connects TRBV10-3 to TRBJ2-1; weak D call: TRBD2 (5 bases). The length of the CDR3 is 16 residues. Germline CDR1 is ENHRY and CDR2 is SYGVKD. V was trimmed by 3 bases and J by 0 bases, leaving 12 bases between them. The CDR3 bases are TGTGCCATCAGTGACGTTAGCGAGACCTCCTACAATGAGCAGTTCTTC. This codes for CAISDVSETSYNEQFF.

This clone was observed a few times. Here the CDR3 reads CASSPGGENTIYF. The CDR3 bases are TGTGCCAGCAGCCCCGGGGGGGAAAACACCATATATTTT. V and J are TRBV11-2 and TRBJ1-3; a possible D gene is TRBD1 (5 bases). Germline CDR1 is SGHAT and CDR2 is FQNNGV. There are 13 residues in the CDR3. V shed 5 bases and J shed 6 bases, with 11 bases lying between them.

This clone was counted between two and nine times. V usage is TRBV18 and J usage is TRBJ2-7, with 13 bases that match TRBD2. Germline CDR1 reads KGHSH; CDR2 reads LQKENI. CDR3 length equals 13 residues. Losses at the gene ends were 5 bases for V and 7 bases for J; bases not matched to a gene: 2. The CDR3 nucleotides read TGTGCCAGCTCAATACTAGCGGGAGGGGAGCAGTACTTC. Its translation is CASSILAGGEQYF.

This chain joins TRBV5-1 and TRBJ2-1; 9 bases line up with TRBD1. The CDR3 has 14 residues. J gave up 5 bases and V 4 bases, and 4 bases lay outside the gene matches. Germline values: CDR1 SGHRS, CDR2 YFSETQ. The CDR3 region has the DNA TGCGCCAGCAGCATCGGACAGGGGAACAATGAGCAGTTCTTC. Protein product: CASSIGQGNNEQFF.

The CDR3 spells CSPLQYEQFF. The CDR3 region has the DNA TGCAGCCCGCTTCAGTATGAGCAGTTCTTC. The rearrangement uses TRBV20-1 and TRBJ2-1; unclear D gene. Germline-derived CDR1 and CDR2 are DFQATT and SNEGSKA (reference sequence). The CDR3 is 10 amino acids.

The chain is built from TRBV11-1 and TRBJ1-5; TRBD1 aligns across 7 bases. The CDR3 contains 16 residues. CDR1 SGHAT and CDR2 FQDESV come from the germline V gene (reference sequence). V dropped 5 bases and J dropped 3; count of bases not matched to a gene: 10. CDR3 amino acids: CASSGTARSYNQPQHF. CDR3 sequence (DNA): TGTGCCAGCAGCGGGACAGCGAGAAGCTACAATCAGCCCCAGCATTTT.

V usage is TRBV19 and J usage is TRBJ1-4; tentatively, D is TRBD1 (5 bases). Trimming took off 2 bases at V and 6 bases at J, with 10 bases between the two ends. This CDR3 has 14 residues. Germline-derived CDR1 and CDR2 are LNHDA and SQIVND (reference sequence). In DNA form, the CDR3 reads TGTGCCAGTAGTATATTAAGGGGTGATGAAAAACTGTTTTTT. It specifies CASSILRGDEKLFF.